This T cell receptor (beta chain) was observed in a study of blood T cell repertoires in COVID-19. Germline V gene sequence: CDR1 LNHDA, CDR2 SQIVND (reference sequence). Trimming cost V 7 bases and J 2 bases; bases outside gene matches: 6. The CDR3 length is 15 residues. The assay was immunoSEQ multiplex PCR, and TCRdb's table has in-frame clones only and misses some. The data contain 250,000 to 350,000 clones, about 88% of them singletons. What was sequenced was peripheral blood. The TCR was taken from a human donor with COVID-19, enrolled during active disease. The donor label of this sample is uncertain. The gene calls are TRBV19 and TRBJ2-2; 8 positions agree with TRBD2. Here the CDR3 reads CASTTTSGNTGELFF. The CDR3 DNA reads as TGTGCCAGTACCACCACTAGCGGAAACACCGGGGAGCTGTTTTTT.